The 10 T cell receptor beta chains in this list originate from one sample, sequenced in a study of blood T cell repertoires in COVID-19. Repertoires were generated with immunoSEQ multiplex PCR, while TCRdb's copy carries only in-frame clones and drops some. Seen here are some 250,000 clones, around four fifths observed once, and the top ten hold approximately 9%. Sequenced input: peripheral blood. The receptors here all came from a man aged 40-55 years with active or convalescent COVID-19.

The chain employs TRBV10-3 and TRBJ1-3; D gene ambiguous. The CDR3 runs to 13 residues. Germline V gene sequence: CDR1 ENHRY, CDR2 SYGVKD. Trimming left V 3 bases short and J 0 bases short, with 3 bases between. As DNA, the CDR3 is TGTGCCATCAGTGAATACTCTGGAAACACCATATATTTT. This codes for CAISEYSGNTIYF.

In this sample, this clone turned up a few times. V and J are TRBV28 and TRBJ2-7; 7 nucleotides line up with TRBD1. Trimming cost V 3 bases and J 4 bases; bases outside gene matches: 6. In germline, CDR1 is MDHEN, CDR2 SYDVKM. The CDR3 is 14 amino acids. The CDR3 sequence: CASSFEDRTYEQYF. The CDR3 region has the DNA TGTGCCAGCAGTTTTGAGGACAGGACATACGAGCAGTACTTC.

The chain is built from TRBV6-5 and TRBJ1-2, with D perhaps matching TRBD1 (5 bases). Between the trimmed V and J ends, which lost 4 bases and 0 bases, there was a span of 9 bases. The CDR3 consists of 14 residues. Germline lookup yields CDR1 MNHEY and CDR2 SVGAGI. Here the CDR3 DNA reads TGTGCCAGCAGTTGGGACTTTGCTAACTATGGCTACACCTTC. Its protein is CASSWDFANYGYTF.

This clone was picked up many times. This chain links TRBV7-2 with TRBJ2-7; 8 nucleotides match TRBD1. The germline CDR1 and CDR2 sequences are SGHTA and FQGNSA. This CDR3 spans 16 amino acids. V dropped 5 bases and J dropped 3; count of bases not matched to a gene: 12. CDR3 residues: CASSPNTGTGFYEQYF. DNA for the CDR3: TGTGCCAGCAGCCCTAATACCGGGACAGGCTTCTACGAGCAGTACTTC.

In its sample, this clone was seen a few times. The V gene is TRBV19, the J gene TRBJ1-5, with 10 positions matching TRBD1. CDR1 and CDR2 (germline): LNHDA, SQIVND (reference sequence). The V and J ends lost 4 bases and 11 bases, in that order; junction bases with no gene match: 14. The CDR3 covers 16 residues. This CDR3 reads CASSRTGTGVYKAQHF. The CDR3 DNA is TGTGCCAGTAGTAGAACCGGGACAGGGGTTTACAAGGCCCAGCATTTT.

This rearrangement joins TRBV5-1 to TRBJ2-3, with 13 bases lining up with TRBD2. The CDR3 runs to 16 residues. Losses at the gene ends were 4 bases for V and 5 bases for J; bases not matched to a gene: 7. Per the germline V gene, CDR1 is SGHRS and CDR2 is YFSETQ. The CDR3 protein is CASSIGLAGAIDTQYF. The CDR3 DNA reads TGCGCCAGCAGCATTGGACTAGCGGGAGCGATAGATACGCAGTATTTT. Combining the CDR3 with reference TRBV5-1 and TRBJ2-3 gives the whole variable domain KAGVTQTPRYLIKTRGQQVTLSCSPISGHRSVSWYQQTPGQGLQFLFEYFSETQRNKGNFPGRFSGRQFSNSRSEMNVSTLELGDSALYLCASSIGLAGAIDTQYFGPGTRLTVL.

This rearrangement joins TRBV29-1 to TRBJ2-5, with TRBD1 as a possible D gene (6 bases). CDR3 length: 13 residues. V lost 7 bases and J 4 bases, leaving 16 bases between the germline ends. Germline V CDR1 and CDR2: SQVTM, ANQGSEA. CDR3 DNA: TGCAGCGCCGGACCAGGGGACCGAGAGACCCAGTACTTC. Its translation: CSAGPGDRETQYF.

This chain links TRBV4-1 with TRBJ1-1; D remains unclear. CDR3 length equals 15 residues. V lost 0 bases to trimming and J lost 1 base, with 9 bases between them. Germline CDR1 is MGHRA and CDR2 is YSYEKL. CDR3 in DNA: TGCGCCAGCAGCCAAGACTCCCTCGGGAACACTGAAGCTTTCTTT. Translating gives CASSQDSLGNTEAFF.

There are a few counts of this clone. The rearrangement links TRBV5-5 to TRBJ1-6, with 9 bases that match TRBD1. CDR1 is SGHKS and CDR2 is YYEKEE in the germline V gene (reference sequence). The CDR3 is 15 amino acids. J lost 8 bases, V lost 2 bases, and 5 bases had no gene match. The CDR3 protein is CASSFAGQGHSPLHF. The CDR3 DNA sequence: TGTGCCAGCAGCTTCGCGGGACAGGGACATTCACCCCTCCACTTT.

The chain carries TRBV7-9 and TRBJ2-3, with 7 bases matching TRBD2. Germline V gives CDR1 SEHNR, CDR2 FQNEAQ (reference sequence). V shed 4 bases, J shed 0 bases, and the junction held 1 base outside the gene matches. This CDR3 is built from 14 residues. This chain's CDR3 is CASSSSGSTDTQYF. CDR3 sequence (DNA): TGTGCCAGCAGCTCTAGCGGTAGCACAGATACGCAGTATTTT.